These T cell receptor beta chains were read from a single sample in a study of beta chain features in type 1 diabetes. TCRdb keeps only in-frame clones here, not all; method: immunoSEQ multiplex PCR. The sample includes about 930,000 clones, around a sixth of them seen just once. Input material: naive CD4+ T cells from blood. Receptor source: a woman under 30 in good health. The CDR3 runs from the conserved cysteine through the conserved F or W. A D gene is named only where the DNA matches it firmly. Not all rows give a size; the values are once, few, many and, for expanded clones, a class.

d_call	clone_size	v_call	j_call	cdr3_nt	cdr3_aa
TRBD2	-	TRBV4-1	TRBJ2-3	TGCGCCAGCAGCTTCCGACTAGCAGGCAGCACAGATACGCAGTATTTT	CASSFRLAGSTDTQYF
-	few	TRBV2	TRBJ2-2	TGTGCCAGCAGTGCAACTCGCACCGGGGAGCTGTTTTTT	CASSATRTGELFF
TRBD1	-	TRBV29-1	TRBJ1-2	TGCAGCATTACAAAACAGGGGGCGAACTATGGCTACACCTTC	CSITKQGANYGYTF
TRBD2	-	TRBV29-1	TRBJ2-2	TGCAGCGCCCCTTTAGCGGGAGGCGGGGAGCTGTTTTTT	CSAPLAGGGELFF
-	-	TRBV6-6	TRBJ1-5	TGTGCCAGCAGTCCTCCAGGGGGCAATCAGCCCCAGCATTTT	CASSPPGGNQPQHF
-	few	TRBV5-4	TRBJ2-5	TGTGCCAGCAGCTTGGCCCTGGGGGACGAGACCCAGTACTTC	CASSLALGDETQYF
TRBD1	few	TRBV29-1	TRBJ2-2	TGCAGCGTTGCGAACAGGGGCGCCGGGGAGCTGTTTTTT	CSVANRGAGELFF
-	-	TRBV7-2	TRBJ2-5	TGTGCCAGCAGCTTAGCGCGGGGCAGATCCAAAGAGACCCAGTACTTC	CASSLARGRSKETQYF
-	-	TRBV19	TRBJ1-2	TGTGCCAGTAGTCCCCAACGGGATAACTATGGCTACACCTTC	CASSPQRDNYGYTF
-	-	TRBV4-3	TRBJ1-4	TGCGCCAGCAGCCAAGATCGGGAAGGGGATGAAAAACTGTTTTTT	CASSQDREGDEKLFF
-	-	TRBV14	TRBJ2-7	TGTGCCAGCAGCCGATCAATAGTCAACGAGCAGTACTTC	CASSRSIVNEQYF
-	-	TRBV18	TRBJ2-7	TGTGCCAGCTCACCACCAGGCCAGGGGGGGTACGAGCAGTACTTC	CASSPPGQGGYEQYF
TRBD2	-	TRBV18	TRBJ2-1	TGTGCCAGCTCACTTCTTAGCGGGAAGGATGAGCAGTTCTTC	CASSLLSGKDEQFF
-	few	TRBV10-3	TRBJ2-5	TGTGCCATCAGTGTGGCAGGGTCCGAAGAGACCCAGTACTTC	CAISVAGSEETQYF
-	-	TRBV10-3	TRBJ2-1	TGTGCCATCAGCCTGGCGACCAGCAAGGAGCAGTTCTTC	CAISLATSKEQFF
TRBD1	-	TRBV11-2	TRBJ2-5	TGTGCCAGCAGCTTTACAGGGGAAGAGACCCAGTACTTC	CASSFTGEETQYF
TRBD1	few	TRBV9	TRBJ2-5	TGTGCCAGCAGCAGGGGGCTTTGGCAAGAGACCCAGTACTTC	CASSRGLWQETQYF
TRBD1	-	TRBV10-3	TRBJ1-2	TGTGCCATCAGGTGGGGACAGGGCAACTATGGCTACACCTTC	CAIRWGQGNYGYTF
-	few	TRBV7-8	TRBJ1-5	TGTGCCAGTACGTCGCGCGCGGTTGGCAATCAGCCCCAGCATTTT	CASTSRAVGNQPQHF
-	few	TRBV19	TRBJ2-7	TGTGCCAGTACCACCGATCAGGGCTACGAGCAGTACTTC	CASTTDQGYEQYF
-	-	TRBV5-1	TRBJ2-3	TGCGCCAGCAGCTCCGCCCGAGAGGGGCTAGGCCCCACAGATACGCAGTATTTT	CASSSAREGLGPTDTQYF
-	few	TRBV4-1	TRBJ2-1	TGCGCCAGCAGCCAAGTGGGTCTTAATGAGCAGTTCTTC	CASSQVGLNEQFF
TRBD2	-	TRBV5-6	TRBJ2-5	TGTGCCAGCAGCTTCTATAGCGGGAGGGTTTCAAAGACCCAGTACTTC	CASSFYSGRVSKTQYF
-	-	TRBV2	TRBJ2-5	TGTGCCAGCATCGGCCTAGCGTCCCCCCGGTACTTC	CASIGLASPRYF
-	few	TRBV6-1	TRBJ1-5	TGTGCCAGCAGTGAAAGGCAGGCATGGCAGCCCCAGCATTTT	CASSERQAWQPQHF
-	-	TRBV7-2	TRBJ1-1	TGTGCCAGCAGCTACCGCGCCAGGCTGAGGGGATTGAACACTGAAGCTTTCTTT	CASSYRARLRGLNTEAFF
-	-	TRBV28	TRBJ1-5	TGTGCCAGCAGCCAAGGACGGTATAGCAATCAGCCCCAGCATTTT	CASSQGRYSNQPQHF
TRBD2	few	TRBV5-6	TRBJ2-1	TGTGCCAGGAGGCTTCGCGCGGGAGAGCGGTCCTACAATGAGCAGTTCTTC	CARRLRAGERSYNEQFF
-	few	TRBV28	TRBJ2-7	TGTGCCAGCAGTTTTGCAGGGGCTCAGTACGAGCAGTACTTC	CASSFAGAQYEQYF
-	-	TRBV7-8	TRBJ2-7	TGTGCCAGCAGCTTATTGGCAGGCCGGGAGGAGCAGTACTTC	CASSLLAGREEQYF
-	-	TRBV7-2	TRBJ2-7	TGTGCCAGCAGCTTAGCGGGAGTTCGGTACGAGCAGTACTTC	CASSLAGVRYEQYF
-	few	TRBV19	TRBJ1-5	TGTGCCAGTAGTATTGGTAGAAACTTCAATCAGCCCCAGCATTTT	CASSIGRNFNQPQHF
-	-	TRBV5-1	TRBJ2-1	TGCGCCAGCAGCTTGGGGCAAGGGTCGGATGAGCAGTTCTTC	CASSLGQGSDEQFF
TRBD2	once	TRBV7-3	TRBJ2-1	TGTGCCAGCAGCTTAAAGGGTAGCGGGGCCTACAATGAGCAGTTCTTC	CASSLKGSGAYNEQFF
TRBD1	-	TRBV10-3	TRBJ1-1	TGTGCCATCACGACAGGGGCCTCTGAAGCTTTCTTT	CAITTGASEAFF
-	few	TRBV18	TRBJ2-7	TGTGCCAGCTCAGGGACCGAGCTTTACGAGCAGTACTTC	CASSGTELYEQYF
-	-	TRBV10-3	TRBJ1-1	TGTGCCATGCGGACAGTCCCCGGGGCCACTGAAGCTTTCTTT	CAMRTVPGATEAFF
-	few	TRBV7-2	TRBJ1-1	TGTGCCAGCAGCTTAGTGTCTGGAACTGAAGCTTTCTTT	CASSLVSGTEAFF
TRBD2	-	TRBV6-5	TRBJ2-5	TGTGCCAGCAGTTCCACACTAGCGGAAGAGACCCAGTACTTC	CASSSTLAEETQYF
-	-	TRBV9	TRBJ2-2	TGTGCCAGCAGCGTCCAAGGAGGCTTCGGGGAGCTGTTTTTT	CASSVQGGFGELFF
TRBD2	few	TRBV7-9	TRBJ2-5	TGTGCCAGCAGCCCTGGGACTAGCGGAGGGGAGGAGACCCAGTACTTC	CASSPGTSGGEETQYF
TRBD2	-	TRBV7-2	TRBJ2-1	TGTGCCAGCAGACTGGGGGGTAGCGGGAGGGTTAGGCATAATGAGCAGTTCTTC	CASRLGGSGRVRHNEQFF
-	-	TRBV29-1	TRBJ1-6	TGCAGCGTCGTGGGCACGCGATCTAATTCACCCCTCCACTTT	CSVVGTRSNSPLHF
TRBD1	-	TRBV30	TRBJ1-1	TGTGCCTGGAGTGCGGACAGGGAGGGGATGAACACTGAAGCTTTCTTT	CAWSADREGMNTEAFF
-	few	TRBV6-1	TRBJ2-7	TGTGCCAGCAGTGAGACCTTACCTCACAGGGCCGGGGCCTACGAGCAGTACTTC	CASSETLPHRAGAYEQYF
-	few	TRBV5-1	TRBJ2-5	TGCGCCAGCAGCTTGGAGGCACGCCAAGAGACCCAGTACTTC	CASSLEARQETQYF
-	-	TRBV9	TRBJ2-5	TGTGCCAGCAGCGTAGACAGGAACCAAGAGACCCAGTACTTC	CASSVDRNQETQYF
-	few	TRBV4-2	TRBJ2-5	TGTGCCAGCAGCCAAGATGGTGACAAACAAGAGACCCAGTACTTC	CASSQDGDKQETQYF
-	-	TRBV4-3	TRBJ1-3	TGCGCCAGCAGCCAAGATTCAGACAGTCACTCTGGAAACACCATATATTTT	CASSQDSDSHSGNTIYF
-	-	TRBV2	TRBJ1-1	TGTGCCAGCCATCCGGGACGGCTGAACACTGAAGCTTTCTTT	CASHPGRLNTEAFF
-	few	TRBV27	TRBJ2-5	TGTGCCACCAGAGGGGGGGTCCAAGAGACCCAGTACTTC	CATRGGVQETQYF
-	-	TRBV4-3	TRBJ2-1	TGCGCCAGCAGCCGGGCCCCCCGCCTATACAATGAGCAGTTCTTC	CASSRAPRLYNEQFF
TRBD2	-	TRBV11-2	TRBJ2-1	TGTGCCAGCAGCTTAGTAGCGGGAGTAATACAGTTCTTC	CASSLVAGVIQFF
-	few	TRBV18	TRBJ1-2	TGTGCCAGCTCACAGACAAGTAACTATGGCTACACCTTC	CASSQTSNYGYTF
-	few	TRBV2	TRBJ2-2	TGTGCCAGCCGATATCAGACCGGGGAGCTGTTTTTT	CASRYQTGELFF
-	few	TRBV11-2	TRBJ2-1	TGTGCCAGCAATCGGGCAGGGGACTACAATGAGCAGTTCTTC	CASNRAGDYNEQFF
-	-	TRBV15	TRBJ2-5	TGTGCCACCTCGGACAACCAAGAGACCCAGTACTTC	CATSDNQETQYF
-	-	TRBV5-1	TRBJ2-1	TGCGCCAGCAGACCAACAGGGTCCCCTTACAATGAGCAGTTCTTC	CASRPTGSPYNEQFF
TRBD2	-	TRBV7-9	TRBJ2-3	TGTGCCAGCAGCCGGACTAGCGGGGTCACAGATACGCAGTATTTT	CASSRTSGVTDTQYF
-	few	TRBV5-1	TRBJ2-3	TGCGCCAGCAGCTTGGCGGTTTCGGCAGATACGCAGTATTTT	CASSLAVSADTQYF